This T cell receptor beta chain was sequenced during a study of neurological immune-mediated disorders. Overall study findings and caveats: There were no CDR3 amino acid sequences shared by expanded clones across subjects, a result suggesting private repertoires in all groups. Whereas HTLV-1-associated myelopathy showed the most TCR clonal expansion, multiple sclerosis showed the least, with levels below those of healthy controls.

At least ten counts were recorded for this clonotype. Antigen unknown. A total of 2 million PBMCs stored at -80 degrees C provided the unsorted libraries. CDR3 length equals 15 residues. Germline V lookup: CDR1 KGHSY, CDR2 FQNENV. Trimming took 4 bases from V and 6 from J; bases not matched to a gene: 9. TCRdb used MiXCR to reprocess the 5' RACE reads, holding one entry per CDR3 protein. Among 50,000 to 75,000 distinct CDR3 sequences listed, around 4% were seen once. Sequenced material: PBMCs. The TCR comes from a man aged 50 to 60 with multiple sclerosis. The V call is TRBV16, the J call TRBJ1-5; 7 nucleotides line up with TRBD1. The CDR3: CASSRPGGISQPQHF. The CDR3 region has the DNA TGTGCCAGCAGCCGCCCAGGGGGGATTAGTCAGCCCCAGCATTTT.